This T cell receptor beta chain came from a study of vaccination and CD4 T cells after COVID-19. Study-wide context: Following dose two, a median 72 days (range 14 to 241) passed before post-vaccine samples were taken. Control wells got either CEFX epitopes, HIV-1 Nef peptides, or no peptide at all.

Findings and caveats of the study: Among reactive clones from convalescent patients, a median roughly 85% appeared only post-vaccination.

Note on this clonotype: The antigen remains unidentified.

V lost 1 base and J 0 bases, leaving 11 bases between the germline ends. The CDR3 has 15 residues. Germline CDR1 and CDR2: SGHNT and YYREEE (reference sequence). Indicated treatment: roughly 10-day PBMC culture with coronavirus spike peptide pools or control peptides (ViraFEST assay). IL-2 (around 10 IU/ml) and peptide pools (about 10 ug/ml) were added to cultures of approximately 2 million PBMCs per well. Sequenced with the Oncomine TCR Beta short-read assay was DNA taken from cultured CD4+ T cells. Via MiXCR, TCRdb re-called the PCR reads, giving one row per CDR3 protein. Of 20,000 to 25,000 distinct CDR3 sequences listed, roughly 50% are singletons.

The sequencing input was CD4+ T cells from blood, cultured in vitro. The V gene is TRBV5-4, the J gene TRBJ2-7, with D possibly being TRBD1 (6 bases). The receptor was derived from a human donor who had recovered from COVID-19. CDR3 bases: TGTGCCAGCAGCTTGAAAACAGGGAGCTCCTACGAGCAGTACTTC. This encodes CASSLKTGSSYEQYF.